The 25 T cell receptor beta chains below were found in one sample sequenced in a study of T cell responses to AZD1222 COVID-19 vaccine. Data came from immunoSEQ multiplex PCR; TCRdb stores just in-frame clones and leaves some out. The data show 150,000 to 200,000 clones, around 94% seen once. The source material was peripheral blood, sampled 28 days after the second dose of the MenACWY control vaccine. These receptors were obtained from an adult who received the MenACWY meningococcal vaccine as a control.

The gene calls are TRBV12-3 or TRBV12-4 and TRBJ2-7; the D is unclear. CDR3 length: 12 residues. Trimming cost V 6 bases and J 3 bases, with 9 bases left between them. The CDR3 loop is CASRADGYEQYF. The DNA of the CDR3 is TGTGCCAGCAGGGCCGACGGCTACGAGCAGTACTTC.

The gene calls are TRBV7-8 and TRBJ2-3; TRBD2 agrees at 9 bases. The V and J ends lost 1 base and 2 bases, in that order; junction bases with no gene match: 7. CDR1 is SGHVS and CDR2 is FQNEAQ in the germline V gene. CDR3 length equals 17 residues. The CDR3, as DNA: TGTGCCAGCAGCTTAGAACTACTAGCGGGCGACACAGATACGCAGTATTTT. This gives the protein CASSLELLAGDTDTQYF.

The chain uses TRBV18 and TRBJ1-5; D not resolved. V dropped 4 bases and J dropped 5 bases, with 12 bases sitting between them. The CDR3 has 14 amino acids. From germline, CDR1 is KGHSH and CDR2 LQKENI. The CDR3 spells CASSLGLTDQPQHF. For the CDR3, the DNA is TGTGCCAGCTCACTCGGACTAACGGATCAGCCCCAGCATTTT.

This sequence joins TRBV11-2 and TRBJ2-5, with D hard to call. CDR3 length equals 13 residues. CDR1 SGHAT and CDR2 FQNNGV come from the germline V gene. Trimming took 8 bases from V and 2 from J, leaving 12 bases between them. The CDR3 here is CASGQERQETQYF. CDR3 DNA: TGTGCCAGCGGCCAGGAGCGACAAGAGACCCAGTACTTC.

The V gene is TRBV10-2, the J gene TRBJ2-7; D ambiguous. The CDR3 spans 14 residues. V dropped 6 bases and J dropped 5 bases, with 17 bases sitting between them. Germline assignment: CDR1 WSHSY and CDR2 SAAADI. CDR3: CASRPLGGQHEQYF. The CDR3 nucleotides are TGCGCCAGCAGACCCCTCGGCGGCCAGCACGAGCAGTACTTC.

V usage is TRBV18 and J usage is TRBJ1-4; 7 bases agree with TRBD1. Germline assignment: CDR1 KGHSH and CDR2 LQKENI. With V trimmed by 4 bases and J by 5 bases, 7 bases remained unmatched. The CDR3 loop spans 15 amino acids. For the CDR3, the DNA is TGTGCCAGCTCACTCGGGGGGACAGAAAATGAAAAACTGTTTTTT. It translates to CASSLGGTENEKLFF.

This clone has only a few counts. DNA of the CDR3: TGTGCCAGCAGTTTTCCCACCTTTCGCCTTACGCCTTATAGCAATCAGCCCCAGCATTTT. This translates into CASSFPTFRLTPYSNQPQHF. The chain couples TRBV28 to TRBJ1-5; D call uncertain. The V and J ends lost 3 bases and 0 bases respectively, with 24 bases between them. Germline assignment: CDR1 MDHEN and CDR2 SYDVKM. This CDR3 comprises 20 residues.

This clone appeared once. This chain joins TRBV7-3 and TRBJ1-1, with 7 nucleotides matching TRBD1. Trimming removed 3 bases from V and 7 bases from J; junction bases left unmatched: 8. Germline loops: CDR1 SGHTA, CDR2 FQGTGA. The CDR3 runs to 14 residues. CDR3 bases: TGTGCCAGCAGCTTCTCCAGGGGGGGCGGTGAAGCTTTCTTT. Translated, it gives CASSFSRGGGEAFF.

The rearrangement links TRBV4-3 to TRBJ1-2; D may be TRBD1 (6 bases). Germline values: CDR1 LGHNA, CDR2 YSLEER. The CDR3 runs 16 residues. V was trimmed by 0 bases and J by 4 bases, leaving 15 bases between them. CDR3 nucleotide sequence: TGCGCCAGCAGCCAAGATGGGACACCACTTATCTATGGCTACACCTTC. It codes for CASSQDGTPLIYGYTF.

The genes are TRBV27 and TRBJ2-7; TRBD2 is a possible D gene (6 bases). V was cut by 5 bases and J by 5 bases, with 10 bases left in between. This CDR3 region has 12 residues. Germline V lookup: CDR1 MNHEY, CDR2 SMNVEV (reference sequence). The CDR3 DNA reads as TGTGCCAGCAGTCAGACTAGTGACGAGCAGTACTTC. The encoded protein is CASSQTSDEQYF.

The J gene is TRBJ1-1, the V gene TRBV2; D remains ambiguous. From germline, CDR1 is SNHLY and CDR2 FYNNEI. The CDR3 is 13 residues long. Trimming stripped 1 base from V and 1 base from J, with 4 bases between. This chain's CDR3 is CASSEVGNTEAFF. DNA of the CDR3: TGTGCCAGCAGTGAAGTCGGGAACACTGAAGCTTTCTTT.

The chain employs TRBV19 and TRBJ2-6; 8 bases are shared with TRBD1. The length of the CDR3 is 15 residues. The V gene's germline CDR1 is LNHDA and CDR2 SQIVND (reference sequence). V shed 5 bases and J 4 bases; nucleotides not matched to a gene: 4. CDR3 protein: CASSVGQGGANVLTF. CDR3 in DNA: TGTGCCAGTAGTGTTGGACAGGGAGGGGCCAACGTCCTGACTTTC.

Here the CDR3 DNA reads TGCGCCAGCAGCTTGATCGGGGAAGATACGCAGTATTTT. It translates to CASSLIGEDTQYF. This chain links TRBV5-1 with TRBJ2-3; tentatively, D is TRBD2 (5 bases). The CDR3 runs to 13 residues. Between the trimmed V and J ends, which lost 1 base and 5 bases, there was a span of 8 bases. Germline CDR1 is SGHRS and CDR2 is YFSETQ.

The gene calls are TRBV27 and TRBJ2-1; 8 bases match TRBD2. Per germline, CDR1 MNHEY and CDR2 SMNVEV (reference sequence). This CDR3 has 15 residues. Trimming removed 6 bases from V and 4 bases from J; junction bases left unmatched: 8. In DNA, the CDR3 is TGTGCCAGCAGCCATGGACTAGCTGCTTACAATGAGCAGTTCTTC. It codes for CASSHGLAAYNEQFF.

The V gene is TRBV10-3, the J gene TRBJ1-5; possibly TRBD1 for D (6 bases). Germline V gene lookup returns CDR1 ENHRY and CDR2 SYGVKD. The CDR3 has 14 residues. The ends were cut back, 5 bases at V and 4 bases at J, with 12 bases in the middle. The CDR3: CAISPGTNNQPQHF. DNA for the CDR3: TGTGCCATCAGTCCCGGGACAAATAATCAGCCCCAGCATTTT.

This clone was counted between two and nine times. The chain is built from TRBV9 and TRBJ2-5; D uncertain. This CDR3 has 14 residues. The V gene's germline CDR1 is SGDLS and CDR2 YYNGEE. V lost 0 bases, J lost 4 bases, and 10 bases lay in between. The CDR3 loop is CASSVASSPETQYF. The CDR3 DNA follows: TGTGCCAGCAGCGTAGCCAGCTCCCCAGAGACCCAGTACTTC.

This clone was recorded only once. V gene TRBV9 combines with J gene TRBJ1-6; D is unclear. This CDR3 has 12 residues. V lost 4 bases to trimming and J lost 10 bases, with 9 bases between them. Germline-derived CDR1 and CDR2 are SGDLS and YYNGEE. DNA of the CDR3: TGTGCCAGCAGCCGAAGAGAATCACCCCTCCACTTT. Protein product: CASSRRESPLHF.

The chain links TRBV27 to TRBJ2-1; 8 bases line up with TRBD2. Germline assignment: CDR1 MNHEY and CDR2 SMNVEV (reference sequence). The CDR3 runs 14 residues. V shed 6 bases, J shed 7 bases, and the junction held 8 bases outside the gene matches. CDR3 in DNA: TGTGCCAGCAGGAACGGGAGGGCCTTTAATGAGCAGTTCTTC. Its protein product is CASRNGRAFNEQFF.

The chain combines TRBV29-1 with TRBJ2-5; D is undetermined. The length of the CDR3 is 12 residues. Germline V CDR1 and CDR2: SQVTM, ANQGSEA. V was clipped by 7 bases and J by 5 bases, with 14 bases between them. The CDR3 loop is CSANPYEETQYF. The CDR3 coding sequence is TGCAGCGCGAACCCCTACGAGGAGACCCAGTACTTC.

The CDR3 DNA reads TGTGCCAGCAGCGTCACAGGGGGGACTGAAGCTTTCTTT. This encodes CASSVTGGTEAFF. This rearrangement joins TRBV6-4 to TRBJ1-1, with 8 bases matching TRBD1. J gave up 5 bases and V 6 bases, and 5 bases lay outside the gene matches. Germline CDR1 reads MRHNA; CDR2 reads SNTAGT. This CDR3 spans 13 amino acids.

The chain is built from TRBV7-2 and TRBJ1-2; D perhaps matches TRBD1 (6 bases). The CDR3 has 14 amino acids. V was clipped by 1 base and J by 7 bases, with 13 bases between them. The germline V gene has CDR1 SGHTA and CDR2 FQGNSA. The CDR3 protein is CASSLDRVESGYTF. The CDR3 DNA follows: TGTGCCAGCAGCTTAGACAGGGTGGAGAGTGGCTACACCTTC. Full variable domain (remainder filled in from reference TRBV7-2 and TRBJ1-2): GAGVSQSPSNKVTEKGKDVELRCDPISGHTALYWYRQSLGQGLEFLIYFQGNSAPDKSGLPSDRFSAERTGGSVSTLTIQRTQQEDSAVYLCASSLDRVESGYTFGSGTRLTVV.

The chain has TRBV7-2 and TRBJ2-6, with TRBD2 matching 8 bases. This CDR3 contains 20 residues. CDR1 SGHTA and CDR2 FQGNSA come from the germline V gene. The ends lost 0 bases at V and 3 bases at J; junction bases unmatched: 13. In DNA, the CDR3 is TGTGCCAGCAGCTTAGCCTCGAGCGGGAGTTTTGGGGGTGGGGCCAACGTCCTGACTTTC. This codes for CASSLASSGSFGGGANVLTF.

The rearrangement links TRBV9 to TRBJ2-3; D unclear. The CDR3 has 15 amino acids. In germline, CDR1 is SGDLS, CDR2 YYNGEE. Trimming cost V 4 bases and J 2 bases, with 14 bases left between them. The CDR3 region has the DNA TGTGCCAGCAGCCCCCCTCGACTTTTCACAGATACGCAGTATTTT. Protein: CASSPPRLFTDTQYF.

The chain couples TRBV9 to TRBJ2-7, with D perhaps matching TRBD2 (6 bases). Trimming took off 2 bases at V and 5 bases at J, with 17 bases between the two ends. The CDR3 is 15 residues long. The germline gives CDR1 SGDLS, CDR2 YYNGEE. The CDR3 DNA reads TGTGCCAGCAGCGTGGGAGCAGGGAGGAGCGACGAGCAGTACTTC. It codes for CASSVGAGRSDEQYF. Filled out from reference TRBV9 and TRBJ2-7, the complete variable domain reads DSGVTQTPKHLITATGQRVTLRCSPRSGDLSVYWYQQSLDQGLQFLIQYYNGEERAKGNILERFSAQQFPDLHSELNLSSLELGDSALYFCASSVGAGRSDEQYFGPGTRLTVT.

The chain is built from TRBV18 and TRBJ2-7; 11 bases line up with TRBD2. Germline assignment: CDR1 KGHSH and CDR2 LQKENI. The V segment lost 4 bases and the J segment 3 bases; nucleotides outside the gene matches: 5. The CDR3 loop spans 15 amino acids. CDR3 in amino acids: CASSRTSGSGYEQYF. In DNA form, the CDR3 reads TGTGCCAGCTCACGAACTAGCGGGAGTGGCTACGAGCAGTACTTC. The full variable domain, completed using reference TRBV18 and TRBJ2-7, is NAGVMQNPRHLVRRRGQEARLRCSPMKGHSHVYWYRQLPEEGLKFMVYLQKENIIDESGMPKERFSAEFPKEGPSILRIQQVVRGDSAAYFCASSRTSGSGYEQYFGPGTRLTVT.